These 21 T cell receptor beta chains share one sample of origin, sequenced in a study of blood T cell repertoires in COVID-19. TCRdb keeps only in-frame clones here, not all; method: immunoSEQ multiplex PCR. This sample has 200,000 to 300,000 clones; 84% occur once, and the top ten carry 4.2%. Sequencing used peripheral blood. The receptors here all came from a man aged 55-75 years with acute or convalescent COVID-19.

In DNA form, the CDR3 reads TGTGCCAGCAGCCGGGACAGCTTCAAAACCCTCCGGGGCACCATATATTTT. It encodes CASSRDSFKTLRGTIYF. This chain joins TRBV4-2 and TRBJ1-3, with 7 bases fitting TRBD1. With 4 bases clipped from V and 9 bases from J, the junction kept 18 bases outside the gene matches. CDR3 length equals 17 residues. Looked up from germline, CDR1 is LGHNA and CDR2 is YNFKEQ.

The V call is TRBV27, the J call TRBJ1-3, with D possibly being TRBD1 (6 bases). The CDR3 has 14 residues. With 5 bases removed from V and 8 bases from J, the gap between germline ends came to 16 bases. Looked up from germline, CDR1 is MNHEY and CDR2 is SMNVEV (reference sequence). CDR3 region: CASSARGGRDTIYF. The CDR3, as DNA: TGTGCCAGCAGTGCCCGCGGGGGGCGCGACACCATATATTTT.

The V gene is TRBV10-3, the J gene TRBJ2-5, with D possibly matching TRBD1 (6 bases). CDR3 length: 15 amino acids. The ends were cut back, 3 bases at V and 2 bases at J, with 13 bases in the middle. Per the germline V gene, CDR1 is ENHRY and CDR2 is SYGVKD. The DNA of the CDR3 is TGTGCCATCAGTGATACAGGGATGGGGCAAGAGACCCAGTACTTC. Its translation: CAISDTGMGQETQYF.

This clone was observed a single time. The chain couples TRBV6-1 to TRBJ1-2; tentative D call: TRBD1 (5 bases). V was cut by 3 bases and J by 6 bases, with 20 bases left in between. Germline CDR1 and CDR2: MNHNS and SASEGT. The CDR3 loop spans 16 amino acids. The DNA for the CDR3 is TGTGCCAGCAGTGACATACAGGCCCCCATGGTAGATGGCTACACCTTC. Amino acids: CASSDIQAPMVDGYTF.

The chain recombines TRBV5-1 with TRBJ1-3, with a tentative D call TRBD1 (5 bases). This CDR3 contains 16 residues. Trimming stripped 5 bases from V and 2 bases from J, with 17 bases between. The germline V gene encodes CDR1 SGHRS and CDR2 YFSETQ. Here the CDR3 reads CASSSAGYWAGNTIYF. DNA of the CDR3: TGCGCCAGCAGTTCCGCAGGGTATTGGGCTGGAAACACCATATATTTT.

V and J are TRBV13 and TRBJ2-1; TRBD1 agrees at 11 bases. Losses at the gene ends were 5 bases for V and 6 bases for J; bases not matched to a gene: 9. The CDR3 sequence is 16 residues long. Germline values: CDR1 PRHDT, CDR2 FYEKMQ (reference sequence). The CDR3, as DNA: TGTGCCAGCAGCACAACCGGGACAGGGGGGATCAATGAGCAGTTCTTC. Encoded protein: CASSTTGTGGINEQFF. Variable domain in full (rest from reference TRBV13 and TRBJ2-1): AAGVIQSPRHLIKEKRETATLKCYPIPRHDTVYWYQQGPGQDPQFLISFYEKMQSDKGSIPDRFSAQQFSDYHSELNMSSLELGDSALYFCASSTTGTGGINEQFFGPGTRLTVL.

As DNA, the CDR3 is TGTGCCAGCAGCCCCCACAGGGATCACGAGCAGTACTTC. Its translation: CASSPHRDHEQYF. The V call is TRBV3-1 (or the pseudogene TRBV3-2), the J call TRBJ2-7; the D gene is possibly TRBD1 (6 bases). Germline CDR1 reads LGHDT; CDR2 reads YNNKEL (reference sequence). The CDR3 is 13 residues long. Deletions cut 4 bases from V and 5 bases from J, with 12 bases between.

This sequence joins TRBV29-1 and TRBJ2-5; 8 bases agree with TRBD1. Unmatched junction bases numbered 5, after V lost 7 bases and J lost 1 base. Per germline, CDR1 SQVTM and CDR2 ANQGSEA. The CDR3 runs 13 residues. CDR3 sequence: CSGNRGSQETQYF. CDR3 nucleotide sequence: TGCAGCGGTAACAGGGGGTCCCAAGAGACCCAGTACTTC.

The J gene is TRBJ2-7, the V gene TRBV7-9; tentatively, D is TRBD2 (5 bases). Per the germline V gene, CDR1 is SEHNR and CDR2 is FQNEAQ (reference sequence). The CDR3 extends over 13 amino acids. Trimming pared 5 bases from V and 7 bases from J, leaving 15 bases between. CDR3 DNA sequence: TGTGCCAGCAGCCCACTAGTCGTCGGGGAGCAGTACTTC. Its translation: CASSPLVVGEQYF.

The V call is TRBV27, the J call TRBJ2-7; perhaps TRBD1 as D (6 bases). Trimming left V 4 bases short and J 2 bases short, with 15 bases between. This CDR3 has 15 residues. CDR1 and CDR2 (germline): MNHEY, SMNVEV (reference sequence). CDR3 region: CASSSPTRGTYEQYF. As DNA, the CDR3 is TGTGCCAGCAGTTCGCCGACCAGGGGTACCTACGAGCAGTACTTC.

The CDR3 region is CAISESDRGNQPQHF. Here the CDR3 DNA reads TGTGCCATCAGTGAGTCGGACAGGGGCAATCAGCCCCAGCATTTT. The rearrangement joins TRBV10-3 to TRBJ1-5; 8 nucleotides line up with TRBD1. The junction had 0 bases not matched to a gene; V was cut back by 0 bases and J by 2 bases. The CDR3 extends over 15 amino acids. Germline-derived CDR1 and CDR2 are ENHRY and SYGVKD.

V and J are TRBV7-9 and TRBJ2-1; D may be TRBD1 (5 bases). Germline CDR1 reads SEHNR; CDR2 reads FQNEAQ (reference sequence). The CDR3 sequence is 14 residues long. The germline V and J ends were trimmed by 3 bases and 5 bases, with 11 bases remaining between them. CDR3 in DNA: TGTGCCAGCAGCTTTAGGGGATCAAACAATGAGCAGTTCTTC. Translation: CASSFRGSNNEQFF.

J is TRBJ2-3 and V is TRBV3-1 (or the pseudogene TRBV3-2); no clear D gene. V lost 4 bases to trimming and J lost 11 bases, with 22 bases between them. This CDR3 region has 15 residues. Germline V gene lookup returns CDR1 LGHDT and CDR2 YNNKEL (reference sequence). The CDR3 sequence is CASSPDSSVTAQQYF. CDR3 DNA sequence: TGTGCCAGCAGCCCAGATAGCTCCGTTACGGCCCAGCAGTATTTT.

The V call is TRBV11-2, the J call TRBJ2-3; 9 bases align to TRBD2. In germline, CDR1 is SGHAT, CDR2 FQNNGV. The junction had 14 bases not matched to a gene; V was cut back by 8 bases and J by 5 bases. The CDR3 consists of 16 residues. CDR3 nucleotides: TGTGCCAGCCGGCTAGGGCGGGGGGGGCCAATAGATACGCAGTATTTT. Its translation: CASRLGRGGPIDTQYF.

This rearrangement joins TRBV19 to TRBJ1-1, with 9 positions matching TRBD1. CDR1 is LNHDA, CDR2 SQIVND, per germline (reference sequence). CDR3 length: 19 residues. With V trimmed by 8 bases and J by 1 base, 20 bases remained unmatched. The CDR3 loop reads CASPPLELTGGFKNTEAFF. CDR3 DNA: TGTGCCAGTCCCCCTCTGGAGCTTACAGGGGGCTTTAAGAACACTGAAGCTTTCTTT.

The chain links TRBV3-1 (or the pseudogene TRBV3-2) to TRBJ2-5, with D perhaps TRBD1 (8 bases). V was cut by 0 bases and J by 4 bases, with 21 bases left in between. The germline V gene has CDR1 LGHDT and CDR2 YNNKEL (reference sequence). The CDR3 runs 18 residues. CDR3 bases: TGTGCCAGCAGCCAAGATATGCGCAGGGGGCGCGGGGGAGAGACCCAGTACTTC. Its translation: CASSQDMRRGRGGETQYF.

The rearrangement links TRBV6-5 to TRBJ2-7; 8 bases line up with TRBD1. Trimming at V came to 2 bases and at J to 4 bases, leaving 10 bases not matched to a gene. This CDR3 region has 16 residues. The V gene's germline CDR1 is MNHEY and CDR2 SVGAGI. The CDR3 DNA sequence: TGTGCCAGCAGTTACCGGACCTGGACAGGGCCTTACGAGCAGTACTTC. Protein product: CASSYRTWTGPYEQYF.

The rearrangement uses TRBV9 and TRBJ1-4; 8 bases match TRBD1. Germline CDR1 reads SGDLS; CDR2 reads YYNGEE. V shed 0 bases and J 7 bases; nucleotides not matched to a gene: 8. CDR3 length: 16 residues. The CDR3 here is CASSVEEDRVGEKLFF. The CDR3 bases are TGTGCCAGCAGCGTAGAAGAGGACAGGGTCGGTGAAAAACTGTTTTTT.

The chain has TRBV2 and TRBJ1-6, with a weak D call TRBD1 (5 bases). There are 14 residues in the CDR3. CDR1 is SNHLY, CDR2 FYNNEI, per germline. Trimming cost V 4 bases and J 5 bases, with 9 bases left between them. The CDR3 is CASSGVRDNSPLHF. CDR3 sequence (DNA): TGTGCCAGCAGTGGCGTCAGGGATAATTCACCCCTCCACTTT.

The CDR3 DNA follows: TGCGCCAGCAGCACCATGATAGCGGTCAATGAGCAGTTCTTC. Protein: CASSTMIAVNEQFF. The chain recombines TRBV4-1 with TRBJ2-1; D is perhaps TRBD2 (6 bases). The CDR3 is 14 amino acids. In germline, CDR1 is MGHRA, CDR2 YSYEKL. Deletions cut 5 bases from V and 6 bases from J, with 14 bases between.

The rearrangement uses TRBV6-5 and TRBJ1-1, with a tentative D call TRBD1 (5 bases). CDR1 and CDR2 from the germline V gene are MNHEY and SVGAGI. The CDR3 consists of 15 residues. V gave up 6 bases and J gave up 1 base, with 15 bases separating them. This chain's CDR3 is CASRNKGLGNTEAFF. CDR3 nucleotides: TGTGCCAGCAGAAATAAGGGGTTGGGGAACACTGAAGCTTTCTTT.